The clone carrying this T cell receptor (beta chain) has only a few counts. What it binds is unknown. The data were taken from a study of graft-versus-host responses after intestinal transplantation. Turning to the study itself: Grafts were multivisceral, liver-intestinal, or isolated intestinal.

Per the germline V gene, CDR1 is SEHNR and CDR2 is FQNEAQ (reference sequence). V shed 4 bases and J shed 3 bases, with 7 bases lying between them. The CDR3 is 13 residues long. Overall study results and limits: Early post-transplant declines in HvG were associated with peak levels of circulating GvH clones. Detection of GvH clones occurred in recipient marrow, and some had their first appearance in ileum or blood.

Clones were read by immunoSEQ multiplex PCR, and TCRdb kept only the in-frame ones, dropping some. This sample has about 40,000 clones, with about 89% found just once. The chain combines TRBV7-9 with TRBJ1-3; a possible D gene is TRBD1 (5 bases). Sample: PBMCs, taken 314 days after intestinal transplant. This TCR was recovered from a human patient who received an intestinal transplant, so some T cells may come from the graft donor. This CDR3 reads CASSSGSGNTIYF. The CDR3 region has the DNA TGTGCCAGCAGCTCAGGGAGTGGAAACACCATATATTTT.